One sample yielded the 2 T cell receptor beta chains listed below, sequenced in a study of TIL therapy for anti-PD-1-resistant metastatic lung cancer. Sample time point: pre-treatment sample, taken before nivolumab and TIL therapy. The libraries were made with immunoSEQ v3. Libraries were prepared by immunoSEQ multiplex PCR; TCRdb keeps only in-frame clonotypes and omits some of them. The table lists 50,000 to 60,000 clones, 81% of them singletons, with roughly 3% in the top ten. The input for sequencing was blood, taken at baseline. These receptors all stem from a person between 25 and 80 years old with non-small cell lung cancer.

The sample holds a few counts of this clone. The chain uses TRBV6-2 or TRBV6-3 and TRBJ1-5, with D perhaps TRBD1 (5 bases). V lost 4 bases and J 6 bases, leaving 19 bases between the germline ends. Looked up from germline, CDR1 is MNHEY and CDR2 is SVGEGT. CDR3 size: 16 residues. CDR3 DNA: TGTGCCAGCAGTTTACTCCGGGACCCACCTTTTCAGCCCCAGCATTTT. It encodes CASSLLRDPPFQPQHF.

The rearrangement links TRBV24-1 to TRBJ1-1, with D possibly being TRBD1 (5 bases). The germline V gene encodes CDR1 KGHDR and CDR2 SFDVKD. V was pared by 10 bases and J by 1 base, with 12 bases between. This CDR3 is built from 13 residues. The CDR3 here is CATVGGQNTEAFF. The CDR3 DNA sequence: TGTGCCACAGTCGGCGGACAGAACACTGAAGCTTTCTTT.